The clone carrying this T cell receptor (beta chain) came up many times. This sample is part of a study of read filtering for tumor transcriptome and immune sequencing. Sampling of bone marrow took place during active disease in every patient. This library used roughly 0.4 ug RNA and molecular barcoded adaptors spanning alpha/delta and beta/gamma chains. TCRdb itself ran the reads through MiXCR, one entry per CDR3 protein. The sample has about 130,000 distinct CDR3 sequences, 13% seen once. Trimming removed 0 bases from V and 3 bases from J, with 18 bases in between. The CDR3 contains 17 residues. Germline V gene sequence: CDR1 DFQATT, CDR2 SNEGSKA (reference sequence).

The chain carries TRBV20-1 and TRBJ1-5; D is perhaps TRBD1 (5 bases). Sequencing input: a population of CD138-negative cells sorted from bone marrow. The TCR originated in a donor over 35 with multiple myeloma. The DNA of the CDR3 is TGCAGTGCTAGAGATTCCAGGAAAACAGGTTACAATCAGCCCCAGCATTTT. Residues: CSARDSRKTGYNQPQHF.